Here is one T cell receptor (beta chain) with its context. Its antigen is unidentified. The assay used deep level. The data were produced by immunoSEQ multiplex PCR, yet TCRdb's version contains in-frame clones alone and is incomplete. Among 2,100,000 or so clones listed, 90% to 97% were seen once. These data originate in a study of shared clonotypes between healthy human individuals. Findings of the study overall: Only blood was sampled; tissue repertoires likely differ. Non-shared clonotypes were found to have lower generation probabilities than the clonotypes that were shared by all four of the sorted-subset donors.

The study separated CD4+ cells into CD45RA+ naive and CD45RA-negative memory subsets. The germline V gene encodes CDR1 LNHDA and CDR2 SQIVND (reference sequence). Losses at the gene ends were 7 bases for V and 5 bases for J; bases not matched to a gene: 6. This CDR3 is 13 amino acids long. The chain uses TRBV19 and TRBJ1-2, with 8 bases aligning to TRBD1. The clonotype originates from a young man in good health. The sample was naive CD4+ T cells sorted from blood. Subset specified: CD45RA+ positively selected. The CDR3, as DNA: TGTGCCAGTACACACAGGGGGAGATATGGCTACACCTTC. It translates to CASTHRGRYGYTF.